The rows below give T cell receptor beta chains drawn from one sample of a study of blood T cell repertoires in COVID-19. The protocol was immunoSEQ multiplex PCR, while the TCRdb copy is restricted to in-frame clones and leaves out a portion. Among 250,000 to 350,000 clones listed, approximately 85% were seen once. Sample: peripheral blood. The receptor source for this set is a man younger than 35 with active or convalescent COVID-19. Each CDR3 is given without its conserved first and last residue.

j_call,v_call,cdr3_length,cdr3_aa
TRBJ2-1,TRBV9,13,ASSVGQGKKNEQF
TRBJ1-6,TRBV27,12,ASSLQGYNSPLH
TRBJ2-1,TRBV25-1,15,ASSDGPTDRGRGEQF
TRBJ2-2,TRBV13,19,ASSLQLEGAIKSEHPGELF
TRBJ1-2,TRBV14,11,ASRRTGVYGYT
TRBJ2-3,TRBV4-2,13,ASSPSGGASDTQY
TRBJ2-7,TRBV2,13,ASSGSDRGSYEQY
TRBJ2-7,TRBV19,12,ASSIYSGTYEQY
TRBJ2-1,TRBV10-1,11,ASSEPEGNEQF
TRBJ1-2,TRBV2,11,ASSETVPDGYT
TRBJ1-6,TRBV11-2,13,ASSTRQGYNSPLH
TRBJ2-2,TRBV6-1,12,ASSESGNTGELF
TRBJ2-5,TRBV19,14,ATRQGWILGQETQY
TRBJ2-1,TRBV14,14,ASSQRTSGGIHEQF
TRBJ2-7,TRBV20-1,9,SALLSYEQY
TRBJ1-2,TRBV2,13,ASSEGTGTYYGYT
TRBJ2-5,TRBV7-2,11,ASSFGGGETQY
TRBJ2-5,TRBV12-5,13,ASGPGSGQRGTQY
TRBJ2-2,TRBV7-3,11,ASSSGGPGELF
TRBJ2-1,TRBV2,12,ASRRDPSGDEQF
TRBJ2-5,TRBV15,12,ATRGTTGWETQY
TRBJ2-1,TRBV4-1,11,ASSQETGYEQF
TRBJ2-7,TRBV5-1,12,ASSLTRGHHEQY
TRBJ1-3,TRBV6-4,13,ASSDRAGSGNTIY
TRBJ2-3,TRBV5-1,12,ASSQIQGTDTQY
TRBJ1-2,TRBV2,12,ASTPGQLNYGYT
TRBJ2-7,TRBV6-6,11,ASRSDSYYEQY
TRBJ1-5,TRBV2,17,ASSGPAGQGARGNQPQH
TRBJ2-7,TRBV3-1/TRBV3-2,12,ASSRTSGGNEQY
TRBJ2-1,TRBV9,13,ASSIGGTGNNEQF
TRBJ1-3,TRBV5-6,14,ASSSIQGISGNTIY
TRBJ2-4,TRBV9,13,ASSVGQGSFGIQY
TRBJ2-2,TRBV15,15,ATSRGGTVLNTGELF
TRBJ1-2,TRBV27,11,ASSLSTGAGYT
TRBJ2-5,TRBV27,13,ASSFAGQDQETQY
TRBJ1-3,TRBV7-6,14,ASSLESGYSGNTIY